These 3 T cell receptor beta chains were all obtained from the same sample, sequenced in a study of vaccination effects on CD4 cells after COVID-19. This table comes from immunoSEQ multiplex PCR, and its TCRdb copy is limited to in-frame clones, with some not included. Of approximately 15,000 clones listed, about 75% are singletons. Sequencing in the ViraFEST assay came after antigen-specific CD4+ T cells had been expanded with viral peptide pools, which were used to stimulate PBMC. Once cultured for 10 days, the cells underwent separation to obtain CD4+ T cells. The vaccine given was either BNT162b2 or mRNA-1273, in two doses. Their target antigens are unknown. The specimen comprised CD4+ T cells from PBMCs cultured with HCoV-NL63 spike peptides, sampled after COVID-19 vaccination. All receptors come from a human donor who received a COVID-19 vaccine.

The chain has TRBV7-2 and TRBJ1-2; weak D call: TRBD1 (6 bases). CDR1 is SGHTA, CDR2 FQGNSA, per germline. Deletions cut 4 bases from V and 8 bases from J, with 17 bases between. This CDR3 contains 14 residues. The CDR3 nucleotides read TGTGCCAGCAGCTCATATGGGGGGGCGGGAGGCTACACCTTC. This encodes CASSSYGGAGGYTF.

V gene TRBV29-1 combines with J gene TRBJ2-7; maybe TRBD2 (5 bases). CDR1 and CDR2 from the germline V gene are SQVTM and ANQGSEA. The length of the CDR3 is 13 residues. The V end was cut by 4 bases, the J end by 2 bases, with 12 bases between. In DNA form, the CDR3 reads TGCAGCGTTGCGGGGAGAGTGACCTACGAGCAGTACTTC. Its translation is CSVAGRVTYEQYF.

This chain uses TRBV11-2 with TRBJ2-5; D not resolved. V gave up 0 bases and J gave up 4 bases, with 6 bases separating them. CDR3 length: 13 amino acids. Germline V CDR1 and CDR2: SGHAT, FQNNGV. The CDR3 bases are TGTGCCAGCAGCTTAGAAAGGGCAGAGACCCAGTACTTC. Its translation is CASSLERAETQYF.